Presented here are 11 T cell receptor beta chains from one specimen sequenced in a study of cytomegalovirus exposure and HLA in healthy donors. PCR used 60 Vbeta primers and 13 Jbeta primers. TCRdb keeps only in-frame clones here, not all; method: immunoSEQ multiplex PCR. This sample has about 170,000 clones; roughly 79% occur once, and the top ten carry approximately 2.1%. The material sequenced was PBMCs. Source of these receptors: a woman under 40 in good health and CMV-seropositive.

The rearrangement uses TRBV14 and TRBJ2-7; D gene unclear. This CDR3 comprises 15 residues. The V end lost 3 bases, the J end lost 0 bases, and 12 bases lay between the germline ends. Germline lookup yields CDR1 SGHDN and CDR2 FVKESK. CDR3 DNA: TGTGCCAGCAGCCATAAGAGACATGTCTCCTACGAGCAGTACTTC. It codes for CASSHKRHVSYEQYF.

This sequence joins TRBV4-1 and TRBJ1-2; 8 bases are a match to TRBD1. V trimming: 6 bases; J trimming: 2 bases; junction bases outside the gene matches: 5. CDR1 is MGHRA, CDR2 YSYEKL, per germline. The CDR3 runs 14 residues. Here the CDR3 reads CASRRPGGNYGYTF. In DNA form, the CDR3 reads TGCGCCAGCAGGCGTCCAGGGGGCAACTATGGCTACACCTTC.

V is TRBV6-5 and J is TRBJ2-2; maybe TRBD1 (6 bases). Trimming shortened V by 6 bases and J by 2 bases, and 10 bases separated the two germline ends. This CDR3 comprises 14 residues. Germline V gene lookup returns CDR1 MNHEY and CDR2 SVGAGI. The CDR3 DNA follows: TGTGCCAGCAGGGACAGCTTCAACACCGGGGAGCTGTTTTTT. Translating it yields CASRDSFNTGELFF.

V and J are TRBV29-1 and TRBJ1-2; a possible D gene is TRBD1 (6 bases). CDR1 and CDR2 (germline): SQVTM, ANQGSEA. V dropped 3 bases and J dropped 5 bases, with 13 bases sitting between them. The CDR3 spans 13 residues. The CDR3 protein is CSVELRGIYGYTF. CDR3 nucleotide sequence: TGCAGCGTTGAGTTGAGGGGGATATATGGCTACACCTTC.

The chain joins TRBV5-6 to TRBJ1-5; maybe TRBD1 (6 bases). Germline-derived CDR1 and CDR2 are SGHDT and YYEEEE. The germline V and J ends were trimmed by 0 bases and 2 bases, with 9 bases remaining between them. This CDR3 region has 15 residues. For the CDR3, the DNA is TGTGCCAGCAGCTTGGGACAGGATGGCAATCAGCCCCAGCATTTT. Its protein is CASSLGQDGNQPQHF.

The genes are TRBV2 and TRBJ2-7, with TRBD2 as a possible D gene (5 bases). V lost 3 bases, J lost 1 base, and 10 bases lay in between. From germline, CDR1 is SNHLY and CDR2 FYNNEI. The CDR3 consists of 14 residues. Here the CDR3 reads CASSDQSGSYEQYF. For the CDR3, the DNA is TGTGCCAGCAGTGACCAGAGCGGTTCCTACGAGCAGTACTTC.

This clone was counted only a few times. The chain links TRBV5-1 to TRBJ2-5; tentatively, D is TRBD1 (5 bases). This CDR3 spans 14 amino acids. V lost 0 bases to trimming and J lost 2 bases, with 8 bases between them. Germline V gene sequence: CDR1 SGHRS, CDR2 YFSETQ. In nucleotides, the CDR3 is TGCGCCAGCAGCTTGGTAGACAGTCAAGAGACCCAGTACTTC. Encoded protein: CASSLVDSQETQYF.

The chain recombines TRBV30 with TRBJ2-7, with D perhaps matching TRBD2 (6 bases). Germline V CDR1 and CDR2: GTSNPN, SVGIG (reference sequence). The length of the CDR3 is 12 residues. With 2 bases removed from V and 5 bases from J, the gap between germline ends came to 10 bases. CDR3: CAWSRGFNEQYF. The CDR3 region has the DNA TGTGCCTGGAGTCGGGGGTTCAACGAGCAGTACTTC.

V gene TRBV7-9 combines with J gene TRBJ2-3; TRBD1 might be the D (6 bases). Trimming stripped 6 bases from V and 6 bases from J, with 16 bases between. The CDR3 contains 14 residues. Germline CDR1 SEHNR, CDR2 FQNEAQ (reference sequence). CDR3 nucleotide sequence: TGTGCCAGCAGTCGAGGGGCCACAGGGGATACGCAGTATTTT. Its protein is CASSRGATGDTQYF.

The CDR3 reads CASSQRLALDEQFF. The DNA of the CDR3 is TGTGCCAGCAGCCAAAGACTAGCCCTGGATGAGCAGTTCTTC. The chain combines TRBV7-6 with TRBJ2-1, with TRBD2 matching 7 bases. The CDR3 covers 14 residues. V trimming: 5 bases; J trimming: 8 bases; junction bases outside the gene matches: 9. Germline CDR1 SGHVS, CDR2 FNYEAQ. Filled out from reference TRBV7-6 and TRBJ2-1, the complete variable domain reads GAGVSQSPRYKVTKRGQDVALRCDPISGHVSLYWYRQALGQGPEFLTYFNYEAQQDKSGLPNDRFSAERPEGSISTLTIQRTEQRDSAMYRCASSQRLALDEQFFGPGTRLTVL.

This clone was recorded once. The chain employs TRBV12-5 and TRBJ2-7; 12 positions match TRBD1. This CDR3 contains 13 residues. CDR1 LGHNT and CDR2 FRNRAP come from the germline V gene. V shed 8 bases, J shed 7 bases, and the junction held 6 bases outside the gene matches. CDR3 loop: CASRGQGAGEQYF. DNA for the CDR3: TGTGCTAGTAGGGGACAGGGGGCAGGAGAGCAGTACTTC. The full variable domain, in which reference TRBV12-5 and TRBJ2-7 provide the parts outside the CDR3, is DARVTQTPRHKVTEMGQEVTMRCQPILGHNTVFWYRQTMMQGLELLAYFRNRAPLDDSGMPKDRFSAEMPDATLATLKIQPSEPRDSAVYFCASRGQGAGEQYFGPGTRLTVT.